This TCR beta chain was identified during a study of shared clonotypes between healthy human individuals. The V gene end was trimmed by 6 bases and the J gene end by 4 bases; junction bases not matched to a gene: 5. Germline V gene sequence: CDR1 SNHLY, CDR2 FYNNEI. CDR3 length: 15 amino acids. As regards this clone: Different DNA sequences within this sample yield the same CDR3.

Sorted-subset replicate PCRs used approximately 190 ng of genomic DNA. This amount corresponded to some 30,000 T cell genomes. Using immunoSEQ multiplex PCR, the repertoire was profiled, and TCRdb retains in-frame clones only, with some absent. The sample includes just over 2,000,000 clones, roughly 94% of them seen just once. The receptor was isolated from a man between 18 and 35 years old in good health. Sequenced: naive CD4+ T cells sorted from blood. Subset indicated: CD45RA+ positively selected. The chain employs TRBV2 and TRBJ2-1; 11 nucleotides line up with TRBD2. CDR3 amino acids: CASSATSGSYNEQFF. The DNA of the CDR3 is TGTGCCAGCAGCGCCACTAGCGGGAGTTACAATGAGCAGTTCTTC.